This T cell receptor (beta chain) came from a study of blood T cell repertoires in COVID-19. TCRdb's copy holds only in-frame clones and misses some; the assay was immunoSEQ multiplex PCR. The sample has over 200,000 clones; more than 75% are singletons. Trimming removed 5 bases from V and 9 bases from J, with 17 bases in between. The CDR3 extends over 15 amino acids. The germline V gene encodes CDR1 MNHEY and CDR2 SVGAGI. The receptor's source is a man aged 40-49 years with active or convalescent COVID-19. Sample: peripheral blood. The genes are TRBV6-5 and TRBJ1-6, with D possibly matching TRBD1 (5 bases). The chain's CDR3 is CASSPSIGGGSPLHF. The CDR3, as DNA: TGTGCCAGCAGTCCCTCAATCGGGGGAGGTTCACCCCTCCACTTT.